These 10 T cell receptor beta chains were sequenced from one sample in a study of blood T cell repertoires in COVID-19. Generated by immunoSEQ multiplex PCR, the TCRdb table keeps only in-frame clones and is missing some. The sample yields over 150,000 clones, about 86% seen once. The sequencing input was peripheral blood. The receptors were sampled from a man aged 50 or older with active or convalescent COVID-19.

The rearrangement uses TRBV27 and TRBJ1-4, with a possible D match to TRBD1 (6 bases). Germline CDR1 MNHEY, CDR2 SMNVEV (reference sequence). V was shortened by 3 bases and J by 7 bases, with 12 bases between the two germline ends. This CDR3 is built from 14 residues. CDR3 amino acids: CASSLAGAGEKLFF. In nucleotides, the CDR3 is TGTGCCAGCAGTTTGGCGGGGGCGGGTGAAAAACTGTTTTTT.

This chain links TRBV5-1 with TRBJ2-5, with 7 positions matching TRBD1. The CDR3 runs 14 residues. Per germline, CDR1 SGHRS and CDR2 YFSETQ. Trimming removed 4 bases from V and 2 bases from J; junction bases left unmatched: 5. CDR3 bases: TGCGCCAGCAGCCCGGGACAGACTCAAGAGACCCAGTACTTC. This translates into CASSPGQTQETQYF.

The rearrangement joins TRBV5-8 to TRBJ1-3; D unclear. The V end lost 0 bases, the J end lost 2 bases, and 9 bases lay between the germline ends. The germline gives CDR1 SGHTS, CDR2 YDEGEE. The CDR3 has 15 residues. The CDR3 spells CASSLGQTPGNTIYF. The CDR3 DNA is TGTGCCAGCAGCTTGGGACAAACGCCTGGAAACACCATATATTTT.

The chain couples TRBV6-2 or TRBV6-3 to TRBJ2-1; tentative D call: TRBD2 (5 bases). This CDR3 spans 14 amino acids. Germline CDR1 MNHEY, CDR2 SVGEGT. V was shortened by 5 bases and J by 8 bases, with 16 bases between the two germline ends. Here the CDR3 DNA reads TGTGCCAGCAGTCTGGACTCCCTCTGGGATGAGCAGTTCTTC. It translates to CASSLDSLWDEQFF.

V and J are TRBV18 and TRBJ2-7, with TRBD1 as a possible D gene (6 bases). CDR3 length equals 16 residues. CDR1 and CDR2 (germline): KGHSH, LQKENI. V gave up 3 bases and J gave up 0 bases, with 15 bases separating them. The CDR3 here is CASSPSIQGSSYEQYF. The CDR3 nucleotides read TGTGCCAGCTCACCGAGTATTCAGGGGAGCTCCTACGAGCAGTACTTC.

The chain combines TRBV9 with TRBJ1-3; TRBD1 agrees at 7 bases. Germline V gene sequence: CDR1 SGDLS, CDR2 YYNGEE. The J segment lost 7 bases and the V segment lost 0 bases, leaving 7 bases of the junction unmatched. The CDR3 runs 15 residues. CDR3 sequence: CASSVATAGGNTIYF. In nucleotides, the CDR3 is TGTGCCAGCAGCGTAGCTACAGCAGGGGGTAACACCATATATTTT.

This clone was counted a few times. V gene TRBV29-1 combines with J gene TRBJ2-3; tentative D call: TRBD1 (5 bases). With 7 bases removed from V and 3 bases from J, the gap between germline ends came to 14 bases. Germline V gene sequence: CDR1 SQVTM, CDR2 ANQGSEA. The CDR3 totals 13 residues. Written as DNA, the CDR3 is TGCAGCGGGGGCCACAAGGGGACAGATACGCAGTATTTT. This codes for CSGGHKGTDTQYF.

The V and J genes are TRBV3-1 (or the pseudogene TRBV3-2) and TRBJ1-2; 11 nucleotides match TRBD1. V lost 1 base and J lost 3; bases outside the gene matches: 1. Germline assignment: CDR1 LGHDT and CDR2 YNNKEL (reference sequence). The CDR3 spans 15 residues. The CDR3 bases are TGTGCCAGCAGCCAAGGGACAGGGGGCGACTATGGCTACACCTTC. Encoded protein: CASSQGTGGDYGYTF.

J is TRBJ1-2 and V is TRBV27; TRBD1 might be the D (5 bases). The CDR3 runs 12 residues. Germline V CDR1 and CDR2: MNHEY, SMNVEV (reference sequence). Trimming shortened V by 9 bases and J by 2 bases, and 10 bases separated the two germline ends. This CDR3 reads CASSGGNYGYTF. CDR3 in DNA: TGTGCCAGTTCCGGGGGGAACTATGGCTACACCTTC.

This clone was detected only once. The chain uses TRBV5-1 and TRBJ2-5; D unresolved. The V gene's germline CDR1 is SGHRS and CDR2 YFSETQ. CDR3 length: 14 residues. V was shortened by 3 bases and J by 10 bases, with 19 bases between the two germline ends. The CDR3 DNA sequence: TGCGCCAGCAGCTCCCGAAGAGAGCCCAATCTCCAGTACTTC. This gives the protein CASSSRREPNLQYF.